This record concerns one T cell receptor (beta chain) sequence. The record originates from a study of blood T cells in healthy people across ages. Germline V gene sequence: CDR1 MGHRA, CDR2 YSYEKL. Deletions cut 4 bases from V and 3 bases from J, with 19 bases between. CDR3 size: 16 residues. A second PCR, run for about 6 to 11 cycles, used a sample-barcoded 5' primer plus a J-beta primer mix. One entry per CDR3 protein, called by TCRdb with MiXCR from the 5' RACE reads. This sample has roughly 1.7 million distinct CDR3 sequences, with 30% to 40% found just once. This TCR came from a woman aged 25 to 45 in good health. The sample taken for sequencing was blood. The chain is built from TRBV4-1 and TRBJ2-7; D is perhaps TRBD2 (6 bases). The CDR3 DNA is TGCGCCAGCAGCCTTGCGGGGCCCACCCAGGGCTACGAGCAGTACTTC. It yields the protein CASSLAGPTQGYEQYF.